A single sample gave rise to the 18 T cell receptor beta chains below, sequenced in a study of T cell repertoires in cytomegalovirus infection. From the reads, TCRdb called clonotypes with MiXCR, one entry per CDR3 protein. In the table there are about 570,000 distinct CDR3 sequences, 40% of which are singletons. Antigen specificity for these receptors is unknown. The specimen comprised cultured PBMCs, sampled from culture after CMV antigen stimulation. Receptor source: a human donor in good health (CMV status not recorded). Some clones in this sample may be carry-over from other donors' samples.

The genes are TRBV7-2 and TRBJ2-7, with 9 bases fitting TRBD1. Germline CDR1 is SGHTA and CDR2 is FQGNSA. V shed 4 bases, J shed 4 bases, and the junction held 8 bases outside the gene matches. This CDR3 is 15 amino acids long. CDR3 sequence: CASSSRWGQGYEQYF. CDR3 coding DNA: TGTGCCAGCAGCTCTAGGTGGGGACAGGGTTACGAGCAGTACTTC. Supplemented by reference TRBV7-2 and TRBJ2-7, the full variable domain reads GAGVSQSPSNKVTEKGKDVELRCDPISGHTALYWYRQSLGQGLEFLIYFQGNSAPDKSGLPSDRFSAERTGGSVSTLTIQRTQQEDSAVYLCASSSRWGQGYEQYFGPGTRLTVT.

This chain uses TRBV7-8 with TRBJ2-5, with TRBD2 as a possible D gene (5 bases). Trimming shortened V by 7 bases and J by 5 bases, and 20 bases separated the two germline ends. The germline CDR1 and CDR2 sequences are SGHVS and FQNEAQ. The CDR3 runs 15 residues. CDR3 residues: CASTTGVERAETQYF. The CDR3 coding sequence is TGTGCCAGCACCACCGGGGTCGAAAGGGCGGAGACCCAGTACTTC.

The rearrangement uses TRBV6-1 and TRBJ2-3; 7 bases align to TRBD1. Germline V gene data show CDR1 as MNHNS and CDR2 as SASEGT. This CDR3 has 16 amino acids. J lost 2 bases, V lost 3 bases, and 8 bases had no gene match. CDR3 sequence reads: CASSETGPTITDTQYF. The CDR3 DNA reads TGTGCCAGCAGTGAGACAGGGCCCACTATCACAGATACGCAGTATTTT.

This clonotype turned up a few times. The chain carries TRBV7-2 and TRBJ2-3; TRBD2 is a possible D gene (5 bases). This CDR3 region has 16 residues. Germline V gene lookup returns CDR1 SGHTA and CDR2 FQGNSA. V was clipped by 1 base and J by 0 bases, with 11 bases between them. CDR3 protein: CASSLVGRTSTDTQYF. CDR3 coding DNA: TGTGCCAGCAGCTTAGTAGGCCGGACTAGCACAGATACGCAGTATTTT.

This clonotype has a count of ten or more. The chain recombines TRBV7-6 with TRBJ1-1; 11 positions match TRBD1. The germline V gene has CDR1 SGHVS and CDR2 FNYEAQ. The CDR3 runs 15 residues. V lost 5 bases to trimming and J lost 2 bases; unmatched junction nucleotides: 4. CDR3 sequence (DNA): TGTGCCAGCAGCCAAGGACAGGGGGCAAACACTGAAGCTTTCTTT. Translating gives CASSQGQGANTEAFF. The variable domain in full, with the rest retrieved from reference TRBV7-6 and TRBJ1-1, is GAGVSQSPRYKVTKRGQDVALRCDPISGHVSLYWYRQALGQGPEFLTYFNYEAQQDKSGLPNDRFSAERPEGSISTLTIQRTEQRDSAMYRCASSQGQGANTEAFFGQGTRLTVV.

J is TRBJ2-1 and V is TRBV20-1; a weak D match, TRBD1 (5 bases). Germline CDR1 and CDR2: DFQATT and SNEGSKA (reference sequence). The CDR3 consists of 14 residues. V lost 0 bases and J lost 9, with 15 bases in between. The CDR3 DNA reads as TGCAGTGCTAGAGACCGGACAACTAATGTTGAGCAGTTCTTC. Translation gives CSARDRTTNVEQFF.

This clonotype was counted between two and nine times. The chain recombines TRBV6-1 with TRBJ1-4; D gene uncertain. The CDR3 extends over 15 amino acids. With 3 bases removed from V and 7 bases from J, the gap between germline ends came to 15 bases. CDR1 and CDR2 from the germline V gene are MNHNS and SASEGT. In nucleotides, the CDR3 is TGTGCCAGCAGTGATAGGGCCAATGGAGGTGAAAAACTGTTTTTT. This sequence encodes CASSDRANGGEKLFF.

Here the CDR3 DNA reads TGTGCCAGCAGCCCGCCTCCACAGGGGCCCTACGAGCAGTACTTC. Translating it yields CASSPPPQGPYEQYF. This rearrangement joins TRBV11-2 to TRBJ2-7; 7 bases line up with TRBD1. Unmatched junction bases numbered 9, after V lost 5 bases and J lost 2 bases. CDR1 and CDR2 (germline): SGHAT, FQNNGV. The CDR3 spans 15 residues.

V and J are TRBV7-6 and TRBJ1-1, with 7 bases that match TRBD1. Germline V gene lookup returns CDR1 SGHVS and CDR2 FNYEAQ. This CDR3 contains 15 residues. Losses at the gene ends were 6 bases for V and 3 bases for J; bases not matched to a gene: 10. The CDR3 bases are TGTGCCAGCAGGGAGGTGGCGACAGGGTACACTGAAGCTTTCTTT. It codes for CASREVATGYTEAFF.

The V call is TRBV20-1, the J call TRBJ1-2, with D maybe TRBD1 (5 bases). Germline V gene sequence: CDR1 DFQATT, CDR2 SNEGSKA (reference sequence). This CDR3 spans 13 amino acids. The V gene lost 7 bases and the J gene lost 0 bases, with 12 bases spanning the gap. The DNA of the CDR3 is TGCAGTGGAAAACAGGCTGCTAACTATGGCTACACCTTC. Protein sequence: CSGKQAANYGYTF.

The chain couples TRBV6-1 to TRBJ1-3; D is undetermined. The germline V gene encodes CDR1 MNHNS and CDR2 SASEGT. The CDR3 sequence is 16 residues long. The V end lost 5 bases, the J end lost 0 bases, and 14 bases lay between the germline ends. CDR3 loop: CASSYARTNSGNTIYF. CDR3 DNA sequence: TGTGCCAGCAGTTACGCCAGAACAAACTCTGGAAACACCATATATTTT.

This clonotype has only a few counts. The rearrangement joins TRBV7-9 to TRBJ2-5, with 7 bases matching TRBD2. CDR1 and CDR2 from the germline V gene are SEHNR and FQNEAQ (reference sequence). V shed 5 bases, J shed 3 bases, and the junction held 6 bases outside the gene matches. This CDR3 comprises 14 residues. In DNA form, the CDR3 reads TGTGCCAGCAGCACGACCGGGACTAAAGAGACCCAGTACTTC. Amino acid sequence: CASSTTGTKETQYF.

The V call is TRBV6-1, the J call TRBJ2-7; D not resolved. Germline loops: CDR1 MNHNS, CDR2 SASEGT. V shed 7 bases and J shed 4 bases, with 20 bases lying between them. The CDR3 runs 15 residues. The CDR3 spells CASNWAGTGVYEQYF. The DNA for the CDR3 is TGTGCCAGCAACTGGGCAGGCACCGGAGTGTACGAGCAGTACTTC.

This sequence joins TRBV7-2 and TRBJ2-7, with D hard to call. The CDR3 extends over 11 amino acids. Germline CDR1 reads SGHTA; CDR2 reads FQGNSA. V gave up 7 bases and J gave up 6 bases, with 10 bases separating them. The CDR3 nucleotides are TGTGCCAGCACCTCGGCTTCCGAGCAGTACTTC. It encodes CASTSASEQYF. The whole variable domain, remainder taken from reference TRBV7-2 and TRBJ2-7, is GAGVSQSPSNKVTEKGKDVELRCDPISGHTALYWYRQSLGQGLEFLIYFQGNSAPDKSGLPSDRFSAERTGGSVSTLTIQRTQQEDSAVYLCASTSASEQYFGPGTRLTVT.

Many counts were recorded for this clonotype. V and J are TRBV7-9 and TRBJ2-7, with 12 bases lining up with TRBD2. The CDR3 loop spans 14 amino acids. CDR1 is SEHNR, CDR2 FQNEAQ, per germline (reference sequence). J lost 3 bases, V lost 5 bases, and 2 bases had no gene match. The CDR3 sequence is CASSTGLAGYEQYF. CDR3 nucleotides: TGTGCCAGCAGCACGGGACTAGCGGGCTACGAGCAGTACTTC. The complete variable domain, with remaining parts taken from reference TRBV7-9 and TRBJ2-7, reads DTGVSQNPRHKITKRGQNVTFRCDPISEHNRLYWYRQTLGQGPEFLTYFQNEAQLEKSRLLSDRFSAERPKGSFSTLEIQRTEQGDSAMYLCASSTGLAGYEQYFGPGTRLTVT.

The chain joins TRBV12-3 or TRBV12-4 to TRBJ1-5; 7 bases agree with TRBD1. This CDR3 region has 16 residues. The V gene end was trimmed by 2 bases and the J gene end by 0 bases; junction bases not matched to a gene: 4. CDR3 bases: TGTGCCAGCAGTTTATCGACAGGGACTAGCAATCAGCCCCAGCATTTT. Translating gives CASSLSTGTSNQPQHF.

This chain joins TRBV7-2 and TRBJ2-7; D may match TRBD1 or TRBD2 (6 bases each). Germline V gene sequence: CDR1 SGHTA, CDR2 FQGNSA. The CDR3 is 12 residues long. V was trimmed by 3 bases and J by 6 bases, leaving 9 bases between them. CDR3 residues: CASSFGGGEQYF. The CDR3 DNA is TGTGCCAGCAGCTTCGGAGGGGGCGAGCAGTACTTC.

The V and J genes are TRBV7-2 and TRBJ2-7, with 7 bases that match TRBD1. The germline V gene has CDR1 SGHTA and CDR2 FQGNSA. This CDR3 region has 15 residues. Trimming at V came to 1 base and at J to 0 bases, leaving 3 bases not matched to a gene. CDR3 nucleotide sequence: TGTGCCAGCAGCTTAGATGCAGGGGGCTCCTACGAGCAGTACTTC. It is translated as CASSLDAGGSYEQYF.